Listed here are 16 T cell receptor beta chains from one sample, sequenced in a study of long-term antiretroviral therapy in people with HIV. immunoSEQ v3.0 was run at survey level. Using immunoSEQ multiplex PCR, the repertoire was profiled, and TCRdb retains in-frame clones only, with some absent. The sample records fewer than 30,000 clones, roughly 87% being singletons. Sequenced here: unsorted PBMCs, sampled 1.8 years before starting antiretroviral therapy. Receptors originate from a man in his fifties or sixties with HIV.

In DNA, the CDR3 is TGTGCCAGCAGACTACCGGGACAGGGGGAGTTCTTC. It translates to CASRLPGQGEFF. The chain combines TRBV6-5 with TRBJ2-1; the match to TRBD1 covers 11 bases. The CDR3 extends over 12 amino acids. In germline, CDR1 is MNHEY, CDR2 SVGAGI. V shed 6 bases, J shed 14 bases, and the junction held 6 bases outside the gene matches.

The chain couples TRBV27 to TRBJ2-1, with D possibly TRBD2 on 6 matching bases. The V and J ends lost 6 bases and 0 bases respectively, with 12 bases between them. The CDR3 totals 15 residues. Germline V gene data show CDR1 as MNHEY and CDR2 as SMNVEV (reference sequence). Written as DNA, the CDR3 is TGTGCCAGCAGCCCCGGGGGTAGCTCCTACAATGAGCAGTTCTTC. Protein: CASSPGGSSYNEQFF.

This clone was observed a handful of times. In DNA, the CDR3 is TGTGCCTGGAATGGCCCTCTAATATCTGGAAACACCATATATTTT. Protein product: CAWNGPLISGNTIYF. The V and J genes are TRBV30 and TRBJ1-3, with no clear D. The CDR3 has 15 residues. Germline-derived CDR1 and CDR2 are GTSNPN and SVGIG (reference sequence). V was trimmed by 4 bases and J by 1 base, leaving 14 bases between them.

J is TRBJ2-2 and V is TRBV11-2; D unresolved. Trimming pared 1 base from V and 7 bases from J, leaving 10 bases between. The CDR3 is 14 residues long. Germline V gene lookup returns CDR1 SGHAT and CDR2 FQNNGV. CDR3 residues: CASSLGEIGGELFF. The CDR3 DNA sequence: TGTGCCAGCAGCTTAGGCGAGATTGGCGGGGAGCTGTTTTTT.

This rearrangement joins TRBV28 to TRBJ2-2; 15 nucleotides agree with TRBD2. The CDR3 is 17 residues long. Germline CDR1 is MDHEN and CDR2 is SYDVKM. Unmatched junction bases numbered 5, after V lost 4 bases and J lost 5 bases. DNA for the CDR3: TGTGCCAGCAGTTACGGGACTAGCGGGGGGTCAACCGGGGAGCTGTTTTTT. Its protein product is CASSYGTSGGSTGELFF.

This clone was observed a few times. The V gene is TRBV5-1, the J gene TRBJ1-6; D is uncertain. V was clipped by 0 bases and J by 13 bases, with 11 bases between them. Germline CDR1 is SGHRS and CDR2 is YFSETQ. The CDR3 loop spans 13 amino acids. The CDR3 coding sequence is TGCGCCAGCAGCTTGGAAAGGGCCCATCCCCTCCACTTT. Residues: CASSLERAHPLHF. Filled out from reference TRBV5-1 and TRBJ1-6, the complete variable domain reads KAGVTQTPRYLIKTRGQQVTLSCSPISGHRSVSWYQQTPGQGLQFLFEYFSETQRNKGNFPGRFSGRQFSNSRSEMNVSTLELGDSALYLCASSLERAHPLHFGNGTRLTVT.

The chain combines TRBV7-9 with TRBJ2-2; TRBD2 agrees at 12 bases. Germline trimming cut 5 bases from V and 7 bases from J; bases unmatched to any gene: 11. The CDR3 totals 17 residues. CDR1 is SEHNR, CDR2 FQNEAQ, per germline (reference sequence). This CDR3 is CASSPERLAGADGELFF. The CDR3 DNA reads as TGTGCCAGCAGCCCAGAAAGACTAGCGGGAGCTGACGGGGAGCTGTTTTTT.

V is TRBV19 and J is TRBJ1-1, with D unresolved. The germline gives CDR1 LNHDA, CDR2 SQIVND (reference sequence). Trimming took 6 bases from V and 2 from J, leaving 13 bases between them. This CDR3 contains 14 residues. CDR3 residues: CASSPVLVNTEAFF. The CDR3 DNA is TGTGCCAGTAGCCCGGTTTTGGTTAACACTGAAGCTTTCTTT.

This sequence joins TRBV2 and TRBJ1-1, with TRBD1 as a possible D gene (5 bases). Per the germline V gene, CDR1 is SNHLY and CDR2 is FYNNEI. The CDR3 has 14 residues. Trimming cost V 3 bases and J 3 bases, with 11 bases left between them. CDR3 sequence (DNA): TGTGCCAGCAGTGAGCGGCTAGGGGACACTGAAGCTTTCTTT. It yields the protein CASSERLGDTEAFF. The complete variable domain, with remaining parts taken from reference TRBV2 and TRBJ1-1, reads EPEVTQTPSHQVTQMGQEVILRCVPISNHLYFYWYRQILGQKVEFLVSFYNNEISEKSEIFDDQFSVERPDGSNFTLKIRSTKLEDSAMYFCASSERLGDTEAFFGQGTRLTVV.

J is TRBJ2-5 and V is TRBV6-6; D unresolved. The germline gives CDR1 MNHNY, CDR2 SVGAGI (reference sequence). CDR3 size: 13 residues. Deletions cut 6 bases from V and 14 bases from J, with 22 bases between. CDR3 region: CASSPPVDPYFYF. CDR3 coding DNA: TGTGCCAGCAGCCCCCCGGTCGACCCTTACTTTTACTTC.

This clone was seen a few times. The V and J genes are TRBV4-3 and TRBJ2-7; no clear D. Trimming stripped 0 bases from V and 4 bases from J, with 13 bases between. This CDR3 is built from 15 residues. Germline loops: CDR1 LGHNA, CDR2 YSLEER. CDR3 region: CASSQEVRQGYEQYF. DNA for the CDR3: TGCGCCAGCAGCCAAGAGGTCAGGCAAGGGTACGAGCAGTACTTC.

The gene calls are TRBV7-2 and TRBJ2-5, with D hard to call. Germline CDR1 is SGHTA and CDR2 is FQGNSA. The V gene lost 3 bases and the J gene lost 5 bases, with 10 bases spanning the gap. The CDR3 extends over 13 amino acids. CDR3 sequence: CASSFPAEETQYF. CDR3 nucleotides: TGTGCCAGCAGCTTCCCAGCCGAGGAGACCCAGTACTTC.

The rearrangement uses TRBV28 and TRBJ2-7; 10 nucleotides agree with TRBD2. The CDR3 covers 13 residues. J lost 3 bases, V lost 8 bases, and 4 bases had no gene match. Looked up from germline, CDR1 is MDHEN and CDR2 is SYDVKM. CDR3 DNA: TGTGCCAGCGAGCGGGGGGGAAACTACGAGCAGTACTTC. Translated: CASERGGNYEQYF.

This clone was seen just once. The V call is TRBV6-5, the J call TRBJ2-7; D may match TRBD1 or TRBD2 (5 bases each). This CDR3 is 15 amino acids long. In germline, CDR1 is MNHEY, CDR2 SVGAGI. V was clipped by 3 bases and J by 3 bases, with 15 bases between them. This CDR3 is CASSYTGTSIYEQYF. The CDR3 DNA follows: TGTGCCAGCAGTTATACCGGGACGTCTATCTACGAGCAGTACTTC.

This chain links TRBV7-3 with TRBJ1-3; 7 nucleotides match TRBD1. CDR1 is SGHTA and CDR2 is FQGTGA in the germline V gene. The CDR3 consists of 15 residues. Trimming at V came to 2 bases and at J to 2 bases, leaving 3 bases not matched to a gene. This CDR3 reads CASSLEGAAGNTIYF. The CDR3 DNA reads as TGTGCCAGCAGCTTAGAGGGGGCAGCTGGAAACACCATATATTTT.

V gene TRBV10-3 combines with J gene TRBJ1-5, with 7 bases lining up with TRBD1. J gave up 4 bases and V 0 bases, and 9 bases lay outside the gene matches. The CDR3 has 17 residues. The germline gives CDR1 ENHRY, CDR2 SYGVKD. The DNA of the CDR3 is TGTGCCATCAGTGAGTCGCGAGGGACAGCGTTTAATCAGCCCCAGCATTTT. Translated, it gives CAISESRGTAFNQPQHF.